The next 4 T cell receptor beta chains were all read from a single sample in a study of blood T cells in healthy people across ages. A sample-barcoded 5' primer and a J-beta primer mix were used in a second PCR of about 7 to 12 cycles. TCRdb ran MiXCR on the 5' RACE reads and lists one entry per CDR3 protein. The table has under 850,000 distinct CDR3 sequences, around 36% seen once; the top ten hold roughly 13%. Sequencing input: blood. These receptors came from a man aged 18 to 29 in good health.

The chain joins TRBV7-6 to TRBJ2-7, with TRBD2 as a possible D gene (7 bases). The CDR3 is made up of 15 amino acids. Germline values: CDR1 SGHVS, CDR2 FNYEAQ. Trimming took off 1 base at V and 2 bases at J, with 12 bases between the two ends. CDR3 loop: CASSLGGGPTYEQYF. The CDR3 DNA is TGTGCCAGCAGCTTAGGCGGGGGCCCTACCTACGAGCAGTACTTC.

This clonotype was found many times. CDR3 in amino acids: CASSRDRNYNEQFF. In DNA form, the CDR3 reads TGTGCCAGCAGCCGGGACAGGAATTACAATGAGCAGTTCTTC. V is TRBV12-3 or TRBV12-4 and J is TRBJ2-1; TRBD1 matches at 8 bases. V lost 6 bases and J lost 4; bases outside the gene matches: 5. This CDR3 has 14 amino acids.

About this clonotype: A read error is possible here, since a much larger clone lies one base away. CDR3 sequence (DNA): TGTGCCAGCAGCGTAGGACAGGGCTCCTACAATGAGCAGTTCTTC. Its translation: CASSVGQGSYNEQFF. This chain links TRBV9 with TRBJ2-1, with 7 bases matching TRBD1. Germline CDR1 SGDLS, CDR2 YYNGEE. This CDR3 has 15 residues. J lost 0 bases, V lost 0 bases, and 0 bases had no gene match.

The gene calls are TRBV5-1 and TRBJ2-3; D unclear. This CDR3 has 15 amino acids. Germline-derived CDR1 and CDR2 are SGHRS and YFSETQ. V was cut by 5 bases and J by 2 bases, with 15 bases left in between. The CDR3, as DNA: TGCGCCAGCAGATCAGCCGGCAGGACCACAGATACGCAGTATTTT. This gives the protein CASRSAGRTTDTQYF.